Detailed here is one TCR beta chain. Its antigen is not known. This specimen belongs to a study of cytomegalovirus exposure and HLA in healthy donors. V gave up 4 bases and J gave up 6 bases; unmatched junction bases: 10. Germline V CDR1 and CDR2: SGDLS, YYNGEE. This CDR3 region has 15 residues. 13 Jbeta primers and 60 Vbeta primers were used for the PCR. The protocol was immunoSEQ multiplex PCR, while the TCRdb copy is restricted to in-frame clones and leaves out a portion. The sample gives around 140,000 clones, about 70% of which show up once; 2% to 2.5% is in the top ten. Study-level points and caveats: TCR beta chains numbering more than 150 were designated cytomegalovirus-associated. A further, later analysis showed that HLA-associated TCR beta chains (compared with equally common others) were more clonally expanded. In a later analysis, TCR beta V- and J-gene trimming showed a link to a missense DCLRE1C variant.

The sequence was collected from a woman aged 40 to 50 in good health and CMV-seronegative. The rearrangement links TRBV9 to TRBJ1-2; the match to TRBD1 covers 9 bases. The sequenced material came from PBMCs. CDR3 in amino acids: CASSTDPGTGNGYTF. Here the CDR3 DNA reads TGTGCCAGCAGCACCGATCCCGGGACAGGGAATGGCTACACCTTC.